This passage covers 25 T cell receptor beta chains from one sample sequenced in a study of graft-versus-host responses after intestinal transplantation. Measured with immunoSEQ multiplex PCR; TCRdb has only the in-frame clones, and not every one. Here the sample spans 17,000 or so clones, 38% being singletons. Investigators plated around 200,000 CFSE-labeled responder cells together with around 200,000 irradiated stimulator cells labeled with violet dye. The sequences come from alloreactive CD8+ T cells from a mixed lymphocyte reaction culture, collected before intestinal transplant. Subset meaning: CFSE-low proliferating T cells sorted from approximately six-day pre-transplant mixed lymphocyte reaction (GvH or HvG direction). These receptors were obtained from a human patient who received an intestinal transplant.

DNA for the CDR3: TGTGCCAGCAGCGGGACAGGCTTCTACGAGCAGTACTTC. Protein product: CASSGTGFYEQYF. V and J are TRBV13 and TRBJ2-7; 8 nucleotides line up with TRBD1. V trimming: 5 bases; J trimming: 3 bases; junction bases outside the gene matches: 3. Germline CDR1 reads PRHDT; CDR2 reads FYEKMQ (reference sequence). The CDR3 loop spans 13 amino acids. Complete variable domain (other parts from reference TRBV13 and TRBJ2-7): AAGVIQSPRHLIKEKRETATLKCYPIPRHDTVYWYQQGPGQDPQFLISFYEKMQSDKGSIPDRFSAQQFSDYHSELNMSSLELGDSALYFCASSGTGFYEQYFGPGTRLTVT.

The chain recombines TRBV27 with TRBJ2-3; D is uncertain. Deletions cut 3 bases from V and 1 base from J, with 14 bases between. CDR1 MNHEY and CDR2 SMNVEV come from the germline V gene (reference sequence). The CDR3 is 16 amino acids. CDR3 in DNA: TGTGCCAGCAGTTTTCTCAGCGCCGAAGGCACAGATACGCAGTATTTT. It specifies CASSFLSAEGTDTQYF.

The chain carries TRBV29-1 and TRBJ2-7; D possibly uses TRBD1 or TRBD2 (5 bases each). V lost 6 bases to trimming and J lost 4 bases, with 22 bases between them. The CDR3 covers 15 residues. Germline V gene data show CDR1 as SQVTM and CDR2 as ANQGSEA. DNA of the CDR3: TGCAGCGTGCGCCGGGGACCCGAACCGCCTTACGAGCAGTACTTC. As protein: CSVRRGPEPPYEQYF.

The chain employs TRBV28 and TRBJ1-4; D gene uncertain. The germline CDR1 and CDR2 sequences are MDHEN and SYDVKM. The CDR3 contains 19 residues. Trimming took off 2 bases at V and 0 bases at J, with 19 bases between the two ends. CDR3 DNA sequence: TGTGCCAGCAGTTTACCCTACCCCCCAGACGGTGCAACTAATGAAAAACTGTTTTTT. Encoded protein: CASSLPYPPDGATNEKLFF.

This clone was seen a few times. The V gene is TRBV11-3, the J gene TRBJ1-1; TRBD1 agrees at 7 bases. CDR1 is SGHNT and CDR2 is YENEEA in the germline V gene. Losses at the gene ends were 0 bases for V and 0 bases for J; bases not matched to a gene: 10. The CDR3 contains 18 residues. CDR3 protein: CASSLDRGQGKMNTEAFF. The CDR3, as DNA: TGTGCCAGCAGCTTAGATAGGGGGCAGGGCAAGATGAACACTGAAGCTTTCTTT.

The gene calls are TRBV4-3 and TRBJ1-5, with D hard to call. Germline V CDR1 and CDR2: LGHNA, YSLEER. Trimming cost V 2 bases and J 0 bases, with 8 bases left between them. The CDR3 is 15 residues long. The CDR3, as DNA: TGCGCCAGCAGCCAAACCCACGTTAGCAATCAGCCCCAGCATTTT. Translation: CASSQTHVSNQPQHF.

V and J are TRBV5-4 and TRBJ2-2; 10 positions agree with TRBD1. This CDR3 region has 15 residues. Germline V gene data show CDR1 as SGHNT and CDR2 as YYREEE (reference sequence). V trimming: 4 bases; J trimming: 3 bases; junction bases outside the gene matches: 3. The CDR3 region is CASSPGQGYTGELFF. CDR3 DNA: TGTGCCAGCAGCCCGGGACAGGGGTACACCGGGGAGCTGTTTTTT.

The rearrangement links TRBV19 to TRBJ1-1; D remains unclear. Germline-derived CDR1 and CDR2 are LNHDA and SQIVND (reference sequence). This CDR3 has 14 residues. Between the trimmed V and J ends, which lost 5 bases and 1 base, there was a span of 11 bases. DNA for the CDR3: TGTGCCAGTAGTTTCCGGGATTGGAACACTGAAGCTTTCTTT. Protein product: CASSFRDWNTEAFF.

This clone has more than one count but fewer than ten. V gene TRBV6-5 combines with J gene TRBJ2-1; 10 nucleotides align to TRBD2. This CDR3 comprises 15 residues. CDR1 is MNHEY, CDR2 SVGAGI, per germline. V lost 8 bases and J lost 8; bases outside the gene matches: 12. CDR3 sequence: CASSLRLSGRDEQFF. The CDR3 DNA reads as TGTGCCAGCTCTCTGAGGTTGAGCGGGAGGGATGAGCAGTTCTTC.

The chain carries TRBV6-1 and TRBJ2-2, with 7 bases lining up with TRBD2. The CDR3 runs to 18 residues. The V gene end was trimmed by 2 bases and the J gene end by 3 bases; junction bases not matched to a gene: 12. Germline lookup yields CDR1 MNHNS and CDR2 SASEGT. The CDR3: CASSELGERDTYTGELFF. The CDR3 region has the DNA TGTGCCAGCAGTGAATTGGGCGAGCGGGATACTTACACCGGGGAGCTGTTTTTT.

Only a few counts were recorded for this clone. The chain carries TRBV20-1 and TRBJ1-5; D is ambiguous. The CDR3 runs 11 residues. Trimming took 6 bases from V and 9 from J, leaving 12 bases between them. Looked up from germline, CDR1 is DFQATT and CDR2 is SNEGSKA (reference sequence). For the CDR3, the DNA is TGCAGTGCCCATTCGCTGGGGCCCCAGCATTTT. Its protein product is CSAHSLGPQHF.

In this sample, this clone turned up a few times. Mismatch with germline at one junction end may stem from a read error. Here the CDR3 reads CARSLGGAGANEQFF. In DNA form, the CDR3 reads TGTGCCCGCAGCTTGGGGGGCGCGGGAGCTAATGAGCAGTTCTTC. The genes are TRBV5-6 and TRBJ2-1; D is perhaps TRBD2 (7 bases). The CDR3 is 15 residues long. Germline V gene sequence: CDR1 SGHDT, CDR2 YYEEEE.

This chain joins TRBV7-6 and TRBJ1-4, with no clear D. The V gene lost 1 base and the J gene lost 0 bases, with 9 bases spanning the gap. The CDR3 spans 16 residues. Germline V gene sequence: CDR1 SGHVS, CDR2 FNYEAQ. CDR3 sequence: CASSLVGGATNEKLFF. In nucleotides, the CDR3 is TGTGCCAGCAGCTTAGTAGGAGGAGCAACTAATGAAAAACTGTTTTTT.

The CDR3 is CASTAGNTGELFF. The CDR3 coding sequence is TGCGCCAGCACCGCAGGGAACACCGGGGAGCTGTTTTTT. This rearrangement joins TRBV4-1 to TRBJ2-2; D uncertain. CDR3 length: 13 residues. Germline assignment: CDR1 MGHRA and CDR2 YSYEKL. V was cut by 7 bases and J by 1 base, with 7 bases left in between.

The rearrangement joins TRBV2 to TRBJ2-7; D is perhaps TRBD1 (6 bases). V lost 7 bases and J lost 3, with 16 bases in between. From germline, CDR1 is SNHLY and CDR2 FYNNEI. This CDR3 has 14 residues. The CDR3 DNA reads as TGTGCCAGCAACCGACAGGCGCTATACTACGAGCAGTACTTC. This encodes CASNRQALYYEQYF.

This clone was seen a handful of times. The rearrangement links TRBV27 to TRBJ2-1; 8 positions agree with TRBD1. The CDR3 has 14 residues. The trim removed 4 bases at V and 3 bases at J, leaving 2 bases unmatched. Germline values: CDR1 MNHEY, CDR2 SMNVEV (reference sequence). This CDR3 is CASSSGGSYNEQFF. The DNA of the CDR3 is TGTGCCAGCAGTTCAGGGGGCAGCTACAATGAGCAGTTCTTC.

The chain employs TRBV28 and TRBJ2-3; no reliable D call. The V gene's germline CDR1 is MDHEN and CDR2 SYDVKM. This CDR3 spans 14 amino acids. V lost 5 bases to trimming and J lost 5 bases, with 14 bases between them. The CDR3 protein is CASSQSLTRDTQYF. CDR3 DNA sequence: TGTGCCAGCAGTCAGAGTCTGACCCGAGATACGCAGTATTTT.

This clone was seen only a few times. The chain uses TRBV5-6 and TRBJ2-3; D call uncertain. V was pared by 0 bases and J by 1 base, with 3 bases between. Germline CDR1 is SGHDT and CDR2 is YYEEEE. The CDR3 is made up of 13 amino acids. CDR3 loop: CASSLEGTDTQYF. The DNA for the CDR3 is TGTGCCAGCAGCTTGGAAGGCACAGATACGCAGTATTTT.

The J gene is TRBJ2-7, the V gene TRBV6-5; D not resolved. Trimming removed 0 bases from V and 2 bases from J, with 8 bases in between. The germline V gene encodes CDR1 MNHEY and CDR2 SVGAGI. The CDR3 totals 14 residues. The DNA for the CDR3 is TGTGCCAGCAGTTACTCGGCTCCTACCTACGAGCAGTACTTC. This codes for CASSYSAPTYEQYF.

This clone has only a few counts. V usage is TRBV7-2 and J usage is TRBJ2-1, with 15 bases identical to TRBD2. V lost 3 bases and J lost 6; bases outside the gene matches: 3. Germline V gene lookup returns CDR1 SGHTA and CDR2 FQGNSA. The CDR3 totals 16 residues. CDR3 amino acids: CASSFWGLAGGNEQFF. CDR3 in DNA: TGTGCCAGCAGCTTCTGGGGACTAGCGGGGGGCAATGAGCAGTTCTTC.

This clone came up a few times. J is TRBJ2-7 and V is TRBV7-9; D is uncertain. The V end lost 0 bases, the J end lost 2 bases, and 5 bases lay between the germline ends. Germline CDR1 SEHNR, CDR2 FQNEAQ (reference sequence). This CDR3 has 13 residues. The CDR3 here is CASSLALAYEQYF. Here the CDR3 DNA reads TGTGCCAGCAGCTTAGCGCTAGCCTACGAGCAGTACTTC.

This clone has a single count. This may be a read error, as it is one base from a much larger clone. Other DNA sequences in this sample translate to the same CDR3. The V call is TRBV9, the J call TRBJ2-6; 10 bases match TRBD1. The V gene end was trimmed by 4 bases and the J gene end by 4 bases; junction bases not matched to a gene: 11. CDR1 and CDR2 from the germline V gene are SGDLS and YYNGEE. The CDR3 runs 18 residues. CDR3: CASSNGQGVKGGANVLTF. CDR3 coding DNA: TGTGCCAGCAGCAACGGACAGGGGGTTAAGGGGGGGGCCAACGTCCTGACTTTC.

The count of this clone is one. V usage is TRBV7-3 and J usage is TRBJ2-5, with 11 positions matching TRBD2. The junction had 6 bases not matched to a gene; V was cut back by 5 bases and J by 4 bases. Germline CDR1 SGHTA, CDR2 FQGTGA. The CDR3 extends over 15 amino acids. The CDR3 loop reads CASSETGTSGETQYF. DNA of the CDR3: TGTGCCAGCAGCGAAACCGGGACTAGCGGAGAGACCCAGTACTTC.

The V and J genes are TRBV6-6 and TRBJ2-1; D is unclear. V was trimmed by 2 bases and J by 4 bases, leaving 3 bases between them. There are 12 residues in the CDR3. Germline assignment: CDR1 MNHNY and CDR2 SVGAGI (reference sequence). The CDR3 coding sequence is TGTGCCAGCAGTTACGTTTACAATGAGCAGTTCTTC. Its protein product is CASSYVYNEQFF.

V usage is TRBV27 and J usage is TRBJ2-5, with 9 bases that match TRBD1. Matching the DNA end better, TRBJ2-7 makes the J call doubtful. Germline V gives CDR1 MNHEY, CDR2 SMNVEV (reference sequence). The CDR3 runs to 14 residues. The CDR3 loop reads CASSWGGQGYEQYF. CDR3 nucleotides: TGTGCCAGCAGTTGGGGGGGACAGGGCTACGAGCAGTACTTC.